The clone carrying this T cell receptor (beta chain) was found once. Original processing notes: Amplification of reference gene primers provided the estimated nucleated cell counts. Sequenced by immunoSEQ multiplex PCR; TCRdb stores in-frame clones only, minus some. The DNA gave D and trimming, while V, J and clone size come from that table. The data hold roughly 120,000 clones, with about 82% observed a single time. These data belong to a study of blood T cell repertoires in COVID-19. Study at large: The study drew acute and convalescent COVID-19 samples from the United States, Italy and Spain. T cells, B-cell-depleted T cells, or PBMCs supplied cDNA or gDNA.

V lost 4 bases to trimming and J lost 6 bases; unmatched junction nucleotides: 21. This CDR3 is 20 amino acids long. Per germline, CDR1 LNHDA and CDR2 SQIVND (reference sequence). The receptor was derived from a human donor in a cohort sampled during active COVID-19. The sequencing sample was made of peripheral blood. V is TRBV19 and J is TRBJ2-2; 9 bases fit TRBD2. The CDR3 DNA is TGTGCCAGTAGTAGGTCCCCGTTCGCGCTAGCGGGAAAGATCGCCGGGGAGCTGTTTTTT. Translating gives CASSRSPFALAGKIAGELFF.